These T cell receptor beta chains were read from a single sample in a study of T cell repertoires in aging, cancer and after chemotherapy. Each CDR3 protein gets one entry after TCRdb re-called the multiplex PCR reads with MiXCR. The sample carries around 4,600 distinct CDR3 sequences, around 29% recorded once. Material for sequencing was blood. These receptor sequences come from a human donor in good health. CDR3s include the opening cysteine and the closing phenylalanine or tryptophan. D genes are given only for firm matches. Rows give clone size only sometimes, using once, few, many, or a class for an expanded clone.

v_call	d_call	j_call	clone_size	cdr3_nt	cdr3_aa
TRBV7-2	.	TRBJ2-3	.	TGTGCCAGCAGCTTACGTGGACAAATCACAGATACGCAGTATTTT	CASSLRGQITDTQYF
TRBV5-4	.	TRBJ1-4	medium-sized	TGTGCCAGCAGCTTGGATTCTGCGGGTGAAAAACTGTTTTTT	CASSLDSAGEKLFF
TRBV5-6	.	TRBJ2-1	.	TGTGCCAGCAACCAGAGGGGCGATGAGCAGTTCTTC	CASNQRGDEQFF
TRBV19	.	TRBJ1-1	few	TGTGCCAGCCAGGGGTTGGGGGGGCGGAGAACTGAAGCTTTCTTT	CASQGLGGRRTEAFF
TRBV11-1	.	TRBJ1-1	few	TGTGCCAGCAGCTTAGTTAGGGACCATCGTGGCACTGAAGCTTTCTTT	CASSLVRDHRGTEAFF
TRBV19	.	TRBJ1-1	.	TGTGCCAGTAGTAGGGGGACCTTTAACACTGAAGCTTTCTTT	CASSRGTFNTEAFF
TRBV5-6	TRBD1	TRBJ2-6	few	TGTGCCAGCAGCTTGCTACAGGGGATAGCCAACGTCCTGACTTTC	CASSLLQGIANVLTF
TRBV21-1	.	TRBJ1-1	.	TGTGCCAGCAGCAAAGCCGAGATGAACACTGAAGCTTTCTTT	CASSKAEMNTEAFF
TRBV10-3	TRBD2	TRBJ2-7	.	TGTGCCATCAGGACTAGCGGGAGAGCCGACGAGCAGTACTTC	CAIRTSGRADEQYF
TRBV5-4	TRBD1	TRBJ1-1	.	TGTGCCAGCAGCCCCACCCAGGGGGCTCAAACTGAAGCTTTCTTT	CASSPTQGAQTEAFF
TRBV12-3/TRBV12-4	.	TRBJ2-5	.	TGTGCCAGCAGTTTCCGGGACGGTGGGGAGACCCAGTACTTC	CASSFRDGGETQYF
TRBV5-4	TRBD2	TRBJ2-2	few	TGTGCCAGCAGCTTGGAACTAGCGGGCCCATCAGGCACCGGGGAGCTGTTTTTT	CASSLELAGPSGTGELFF
TRBV20-1	.	TRBJ1-4	.	TGCAGTGCCCCAATAGGGGGAAGGGAAAAACTGTTTTTT	CSAPIGGREKLFF
TRBV6-5	.	TRBJ1-1	.	TGTGCCAGCAGTTACTCGGAGAATCGGCCAGCCGTCACTGAAGCTTTCTTT	CASSYSENRPAVTEAFF
TRBV12-3/TRBV12-4	.	TRBJ2-7	medium-sized	TGTGCCAGCAGTTTAGGTTCAGGGGAGCAGTACTTC	CASSLGSGEQYF
TRBV12-3/TRBV12-4	.	TRBJ1-5	.	TGTGCCAGCACCCTCGGGACCCGAGATCAGCCCCAGCATTTT	CASTLGTRDQPQHF
TRBV24-1	.	TRBJ2-3	few	TGTGCCACCAGTGAAGGGGCACATTTGGAGAAGTATTTT	CATSEGAHLEKYF
TRBV20-1	.	TRBJ2-3	.	TGCAGTGCTAGGCGGGACCCCTTCACAGATACGCAGTATTTT	CSARRDPFTDTQYF
TRBV19	.	TRBJ2-5	medium-sized	TGTGCCAGTAGTTCGGGGGTCGTGGTCGGAGAGACCCAGTACTTC	CASSSGVVVGETQYF
TRBV27	.	TRBJ2-1	medium-sized	TGTGCCAGCAGTTTTGACGCCTACAATGAGCAGTTCTTC	CASSFDAYNEQFF
TRBV10-3	TRBD2	TRBJ2-7	.	TGTGCCATCAGTGCTGGGACTAGCGGGAGCCATTTAGTGTACGAGCAGTACTTC	CAISAGTSGSHLVYEQYF
TRBV5-6	.	TRBJ2-7	few	TGTGCCAGCAGCCTTTACAGGAGCTCCTACGAGCAGTACTTC	CASSLYRSSYEQYF
TRBV11-1	.	TRBJ2-3	once	TGTGTCAGCGGCCGGACGGCTGGAGACGATACGCAGTATTTT	CVSGRTAGDDTQYF
TRBV20-1	TRBD1	TRBJ1-2	few	TGCAGTGCTAGACCACTAAGATCAGGGACAGCTAACTATGGCTACACCTTC	CSARPLRSGTANYGYTF
TRBV7-2	.	TRBJ2-2	.	TGTGCCAGCAGCTTAGAGTCCGGACGGACCGGGGAGCTGTTTTTT	CASSLESGRTGELFF
TRBV19	TRBD1	TRBJ2-1	medium-sized	TGTGCCAGTATGGGGACAGGCCGTTACAATGAGCAGTTCTTC	CASMGTGRYNEQFF